This TCR beta chain comes out of a study of a mutant IDH1 vaccine in newly diagnosed glioma. Germline V gene lookup returns CDR1 KGHSH and CDR2 LQKENI. J gave up 6 bases and V 3 bases, and 11 bases lay outside the gene matches. The CDR3 covers 16 residues. The sample's time point: week 11, during vaccination. The investigators gave 300 ug of mutant IDH1 20-mer peptide in each vaccine dose, together with topical imiquimod. New WHO grade 3 or 4 astrocytomas that were IDH1-mutant and ATRX-lost occurred in the donors. With regard to this clone: Its matching antigen is unknown.

The protocol was immunoSEQ multiplex PCR, while the TCRdb copy is restricted to in-frame clones and leaves out a portion. The sample consists of about 24,000 clones, around 79% of them appearing once. This specimen consisted of PBMCs, obtained from a glioma patient whose treatment included an IDH1 peptide vaccine. This sequence originates from a man aged 35 to 55 with glioma. This rearrangement joins TRBV18 to TRBJ2-3; TRBD2 aligns across 8 bases. In DNA form, the CDR3 reads TGTGCCAGCTCACCCCAAGCAGCGGGAGCTGGTGATACGCAGTATTTT. It specifies CASSPQAAGAGDTQYF.